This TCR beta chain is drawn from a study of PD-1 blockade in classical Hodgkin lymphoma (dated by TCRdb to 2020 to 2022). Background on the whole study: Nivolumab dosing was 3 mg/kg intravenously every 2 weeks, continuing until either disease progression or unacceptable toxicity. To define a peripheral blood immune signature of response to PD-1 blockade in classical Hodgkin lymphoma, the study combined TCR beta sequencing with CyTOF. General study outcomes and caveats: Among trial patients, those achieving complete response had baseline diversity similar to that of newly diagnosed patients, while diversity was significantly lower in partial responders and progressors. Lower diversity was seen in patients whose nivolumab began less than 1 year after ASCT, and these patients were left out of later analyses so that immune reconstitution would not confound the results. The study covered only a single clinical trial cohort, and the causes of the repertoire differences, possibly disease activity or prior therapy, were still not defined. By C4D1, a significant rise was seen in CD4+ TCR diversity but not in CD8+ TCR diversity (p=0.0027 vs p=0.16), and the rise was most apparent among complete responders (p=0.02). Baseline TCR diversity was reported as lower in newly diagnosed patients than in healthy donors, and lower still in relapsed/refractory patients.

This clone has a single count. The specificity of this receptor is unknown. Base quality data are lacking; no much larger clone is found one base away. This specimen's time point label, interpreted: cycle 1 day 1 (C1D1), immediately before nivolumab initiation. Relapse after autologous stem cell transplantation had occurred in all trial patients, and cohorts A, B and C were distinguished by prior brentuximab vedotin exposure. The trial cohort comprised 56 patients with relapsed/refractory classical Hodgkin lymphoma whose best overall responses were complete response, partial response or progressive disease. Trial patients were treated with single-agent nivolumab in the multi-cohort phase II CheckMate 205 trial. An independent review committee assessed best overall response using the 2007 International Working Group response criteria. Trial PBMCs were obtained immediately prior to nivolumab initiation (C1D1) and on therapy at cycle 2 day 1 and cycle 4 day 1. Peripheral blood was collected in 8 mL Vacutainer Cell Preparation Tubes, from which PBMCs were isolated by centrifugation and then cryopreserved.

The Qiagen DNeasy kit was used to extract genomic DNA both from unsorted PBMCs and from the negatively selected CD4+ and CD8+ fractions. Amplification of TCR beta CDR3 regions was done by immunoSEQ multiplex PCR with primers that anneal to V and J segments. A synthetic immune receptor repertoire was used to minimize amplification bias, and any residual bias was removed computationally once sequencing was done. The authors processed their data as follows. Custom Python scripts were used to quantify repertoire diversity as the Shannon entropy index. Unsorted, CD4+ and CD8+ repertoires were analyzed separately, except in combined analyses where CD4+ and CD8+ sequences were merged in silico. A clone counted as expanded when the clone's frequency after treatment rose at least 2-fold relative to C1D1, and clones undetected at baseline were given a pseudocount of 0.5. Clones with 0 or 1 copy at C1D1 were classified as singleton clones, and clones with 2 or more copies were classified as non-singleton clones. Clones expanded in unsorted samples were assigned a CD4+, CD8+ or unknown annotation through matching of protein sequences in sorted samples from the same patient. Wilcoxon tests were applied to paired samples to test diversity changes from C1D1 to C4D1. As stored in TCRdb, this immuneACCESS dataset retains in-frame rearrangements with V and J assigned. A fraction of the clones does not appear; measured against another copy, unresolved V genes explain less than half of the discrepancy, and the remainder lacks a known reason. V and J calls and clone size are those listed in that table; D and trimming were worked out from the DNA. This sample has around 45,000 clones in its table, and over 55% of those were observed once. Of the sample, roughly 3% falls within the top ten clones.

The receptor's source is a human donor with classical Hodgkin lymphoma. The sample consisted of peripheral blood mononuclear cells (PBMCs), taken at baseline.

The DNA reads TGCAGCGTGAGTGGAGGGGCCAACGTCCTGACTTTC. The encoded protein is CSVSGGANVLTF. The chain couples TRBV29-1 to TRBJ2-6; no D gene call is confident. The CDR1 and CDR2 encoded by the germline V gene are SQVTM and ANQGSEA. V gives up 6 bases and J gives up 4 bases, and the segment between their germline ends measures 7 bases. The CDR3 spans 12 residues, from the cysteine through the phenylalanine. Solely the CDR3 DNA is kept, with 36 bases framed from the first base.